The TCR beta chain under discussion was sequenced for a study of blood T cell repertoires in COVID-19. Only in-frame clones appear in the TCRdb table, and some are missing; sequencing was by immunoSEQ multiplex PCR. The sample has approximately 290,000 clones, about 86% seen once. Germline-derived CDR1 and CDR2 are ENHRY and SYGVKD. This CDR3 contains 14 residues. Trimming removed 6 bases at V and 5 bases at J, with 14 bases between. The specimen was peripheral blood. The clonotype comes from a person between 70 and 80 years old with COVID-19, enrolled during active disease. The chain employs TRBV10-3 and TRBJ1-5; D unclear. The CDR3 sequence: CAISPWPLHQPQHF. The CDR3 region has the DNA TGTGCCATCAGCCCGTGGCCCTTGCATCAGCCCCAGCATTTT.